The subject of this entry is one T cell receptor beta chain. Its antigen is not known. This specimen comes from a study of post-analysis software for immune sequencing data. Study-wide results and caveats: TRBV5-6, TRBV5-1 and TRBV20-1 were among several TRBV segments more frequent in patients than controls. Normalized Chao1 diversity in multiple sclerosis patients fell significantly below that of controls.

There are 15 residues in the CDR3. The trim removed 0 bases at V and 6 bases at J, leaving 6 bases unmatched. CDR1 is MGHRA and CDR2 is YSYEKL in the germline V gene. Sequencing libraries made from TCR beta cDNA carried unique molecular identifiers. TCRdb passed the PCR reads through MiXCR, listing each CDR3 protein once. The data show 750,000 to 900,000 distinct CDR3 sequences, about 45% seen once. This clonotype was obtained from a girl aged 10 to 17 with multiple sclerosis. The gene calls are TRBV4-1 and TRBJ2-7; TRBD1 matches at 9 bases. The sample taken for sequencing was blood. The CDR3 coding sequence is TGCGCCAGCAGCCAAGATATCCGGGGACAGGGCGAGCAGTACTTC. As protein: CASSQDIRGQGEQYF.